Following are 31 T cell receptor beta chains from one sample sequenced in a study of glioma-infiltrating T cells (TCRdb year 2016). The instrument was an Illumina MiSeq. TCR alpha and beta CDR3 regions were amplified with the iRepertoire nested amplicon-rescue multiplex PCR (arm-PCR) platform from RNA. The public reads were reprocessed in TCRdb via fastp at Q25 and MiXCR, keeping in-frame beta chains. Rows matching on CDR3 protein sequence are summarized as one entry with the most common DNA and genes. The sample profile shows under 150,000 distinct CDR3 sequences; around a quarter of them were found once. The top ten clones comprise around a quarter of the sample. Sequenced input: glioma tissue, nonneoplastic brain tissue, or PBMCs (not recorded which). The source of these receptors is a human donor with low-grade glioma or glioblastoma, undergoing nonglioma brain surgery, or in good health (not recorded which).

The chain is built from TRBV27 and TRBJ2-6; the D gene is possibly TRBD2 (6 bases). The V end was cut by 2 bases, the J end by 1 base, with 21 bases between. The CDR3 length is 20 residues. Germline loops: CDR1 MNHEY, CDR2 SMNVEV (reference sequence). The CDR3 DNA sequence: TGTGCCAGCAGTTTAGTACCCCAACGTTTCGGGAGATCTGGGGCCAACGTCCTGACTTTC. It yields the protein CASSLVPQRFGRSGANVLTF.

This clonotype was observed at least ten times. The V gene is TRBV15, the J gene TRBJ1-2; no clear D. V was trimmed by 0 bases and J by 8 bases, leaving 13 bases between them. Germline V CDR1 and CDR2: LNHNV, YYDKDF (reference sequence). The CDR3 totals 14 residues. CDR3 nucleotides: TGTGCCACCAGCAGAGATCCCGGCAGCGCAGGCTACACCTTC. Translation gives CATSRDPGSAGYTF.

This clonotype came up a few times. The chain employs TRBV20-1 and TRBJ2-1; D uncertain. Trimming took off 2 bases at V and 3 bases at J, with 2 bases between the two ends. This CDR3 spans 11 amino acids. The germline V gene has CDR1 DFQATT and CDR2 SNEGSKA (reference sequence). CDR3 sequence (DNA): TGCAGTGCTAGAAACTACAATGAGCAGTTCTTC. Translation gives CSARNYNEQFF.

V gene TRBV4-1 combines with J gene TRBJ1-2; tentative D call: TRBD1 (5 bases). The CDR3 contains 14 residues. V was pared by 0 bases and J by 4 bases, with 9 bases between. Germline CDR1 reads MGHRA; CDR2 reads YSYEKL. DNA for the CDR3: TGCGCCAGCAGCCAAGAACAGGACGGCTATGGCTACACCTTC. Its protein product is CASSQEQDGYGYTF.

The chain's CDR3 is CASIEARGFVEQFF. In DNA form, the CDR3 reads TGTGCCAGCATCGAAGCTAGGGGGTTCGTTGAGCAGTTCTTC. J is TRBJ2-1 and V is TRBV28; tentative D call: TRBD1 (6 bases). CDR1 is MDHEN and CDR2 is SYDVKM in the germline V gene. The CDR3 loop spans 14 amino acids. Trimming removed 7 bases from V and 9 bases from J, with 19 bases in between. The complete variable domain, with remaining parts taken from reference TRBV28 and TRBJ2-1, reads DVKVTQSSRYLVKRTGEKVFLECVQDMDHENMFWYRQDPGLGLRLIYFSYDVKMKEKGDIPEGYSVSREKKERFSLILESASTNQTSMYLCASIEARGFVEQFFGPGTRLTVL.

V gene TRBV20-1 combines with J gene TRBJ1-2, with D possibly matching TRBD1 (5 bases). V was cut by 0 bases and J by 8 bases, with 13 bases left in between. Germline assignment: CDR1 DFQATT and CDR2 SNEGSKA (reference sequence). CDR3 length equals 13 residues. The CDR3 coding sequence is TGCAGTGCTAGAGATATGAGGGGCGAAGGCTACACCTTC. Residues: CSARDMRGEGYTF.

This clonotype was observed many times. V gene TRBV28 combines with J gene TRBJ1-1; a weak D match, TRBD1 (5 bases). The V gene's germline CDR1 is MDHEN and CDR2 SYDVKM. The CDR3 extends over 15 amino acids. V lost 6 bases and J 3 bases, leaving 17 bases between the germline ends. The DNA of the CDR3 is TGTGCCAGCAGCCGCCGGAGGGCAGGGTACACTGAAGCTTTCTTT. Translating gives CASSRRRAGYTEAFF.

In the case of this clonotype: The conserved final phenylalanine or tryptophan is absent from the CDR3, which likely points to a read error. The V call is TRBV6-5, the J call TRBJ1-5; TRBD1 is a possible D gene (5 bases). The V end was cut by 6 bases, the J end by 3 bases, with 15 bases between. The germline V gene encodes CDR1 MNHEY and CDR2 SVGAGI. The CDR3 has 15 amino acids. CDR3 amino acids: CASSLDGGVNQPQHL. The CDR3 nucleotides are TGTGCCAGCAGCCTGGACGGGGGAGTCAATCAGCCCCAGCATTTA.

This clonotype was observed a handful of times. The gene calls are TRBV2 and TRBJ2-2; D is ambiguous. The germline gives CDR1 SNHLY, CDR2 FYNNEI. Trimming pared 7 bases from V and 4 bases from J, leaving 10 bases between. CDR3 size: 13 residues. Here the CDR3 DNA reads TGTGCCAGCATGCGAGTAGTCACCGGGGAGCTGTTTTTT. Amino acid sequence: CASMRVVTGELFF.

Comment on this clonotype: This may stem from a read error, because a much larger clone lies one nucleotide away. The rearrangement links TRBV6-1 to TRBJ2-5, with D perhaps TRBD2 (6 bases). With 5 bases removed from V and 5 bases from J, the gap between germline ends came to 18 bases. The CDR3 is made up of 15 amino acids. CDR1 and CDR2 from the germline V gene are MNHNS and SASEGT. CDR3 amino acids: CASSPPETRVETQYF. The CDR3 region has the DNA TGTGCCAGCAGTCCCCCCGAGACTAGGGTGGAGACCCAGTACTTC.

This clonotype occurred many times. The CDR3: CASSLFGQGVGYGYTF. CDR3 bases: TGTGCCAGCAGTTTATTCGGACAGGGGGTCGGCTATGGCTACACCTTC. This sequence joins TRBV27 and TRBJ1-2, with 10 bases aligning to TRBD1. The length of the CDR3 is 16 residues. Germline values: CDR1 MNHEY, CDR2 SMNVEV (reference sequence). Losses at the gene ends were 1 base for V and 4 bases for J; bases not matched to a gene: 6.

The chain couples TRBV7-6 to TRBJ2-7; D call uncertain. The CDR3 runs 13 residues. The germline gives CDR1 SGHVS, CDR2 FNYEAQ. This CDR3 is CASSLTAHYEQYV. CDR3 DNA sequence: TGTGCTAGCAGCTTAACAGCACACTACGAGCAGTACGTC.

For this clonotype: This sequence may be a read error, since a much larger clone differs from it by one base. The genes are TRBV7-2 and TRBJ2-1; D unresolved. The ends were cut back, 7 bases at V and 6 bases at J, with 13 bases in the middle. The V gene's germline CDR1 is SGHTA and CDR2 FQGNSA. This CDR3 spans 13 amino acids. CDR3 region: CASTTYLGNEQFF. Here the CDR3 DNA reads TGTGCCAGCACCACTTACCTAGGCAATGAGCAGTTCTTC.

V gene TRBV14 combines with J gene TRBJ2-1; the match to TRBD1 covers 7 bases. The CDR3 runs 15 residues. Unmatched junction bases numbered 9, after V lost 0 bases and J lost 10 bases. Looked up from germline, CDR1 is SGHDN and CDR2 is FVKESK. The CDR3 nucleotides are TGTGCCAGCAGCCAAGAAGGAAGGGGGCCCATCGAGCAGTTCTTC. It codes for CASSQEGRGPIEQFF.

V usage is TRBV6-1 and J usage is TRBJ1-3; D may be TRBD1 (6 bases). Germline assignment: CDR1 MNHNS and CDR2 SASEGT. This CDR3 has 14 amino acids. With 7 bases removed from V and 2 bases from J, the gap between germline ends came to 12 bases. CDR3 nucleotides: TGTGCCAGCAAAACAGGGAGAACTGGAAACACCATATATTTT. This sequence encodes CASKTGRTGNTIYF.

The chain couples TRBV27 to TRBJ2-3; 9 bases agree with TRBD1. The J segment lost 1 base and the V segment lost 6 bases, leaving 2 bases of the junction unmatched. Germline V gives CDR1 MNHEY, CDR2 SMNVEV (reference sequence). The CDR3 totals 14 residues. The CDR3 is CASRRQGGTDTQYF. The CDR3 coding sequence is TGTGCCAGCAGGAGACAGGGGGGCACAGATACGCAGTATTTT.

To note about this clonotype: It may be a read error: a sequence one base away is much more abundant. This chain uses TRBV28 with TRBJ1-2, with 9 bases lining up with TRBD1. J lost 8 bases, V lost 2 bases, and 12 bases had no gene match. The CDR3 is 16 residues long. Per the germline V gene, CDR1 is MDHEN and CDR2 is SYDVKM. This CDR3 is CASSLTGTGFKEGYTF. The CDR3 nucleotides read TGTGCCAGCAGTTTAACCGGGACAGGGTTTAAGGAGGGCTACACCTTC.

The table lists this clonotype with many counts. V usage is TRBV20-1 and J usage is TRBJ2-3; TRBD2 matches at 8 bases. The CDR3 sequence is 14 residues long. Germline V gives CDR1 DFQATT, CDR2 SNEGSKA (reference sequence). With V trimmed by 3 bases and J by 2 bases, 4 bases remained unmatched. CDR3 DNA sequence: TGCAGTGCTAGCGTAGCGGGGCCCACAGATACGCAGTATTTT. It codes for CSASVAGPTDTQYF.

This clonotype occurred a few times. The chain uses TRBV12-3 or TRBV12-4 and TRBJ1-6; D might be TRBD1 (5 bases). V dropped 7 bases and J dropped 4 bases, with 14 bases sitting between them. The CDR3 sequence is 15 residues long. CDR3 DNA: TGTGCCAGCAATAAGGGGACGGAGTATAATTCACCCCTCCACTTT. Translated: CASNKGTEYNSPLHF.

As concerns this clonotype: Possible read error: a much larger clone is one base away. V gene TRBV27 combines with J gene TRBJ2-1, with TRBD2 matching 9 bases. Germline trimming cut 5 bases from V and 5 bases from J; bases unmatched to any gene: 13. Germline values: CDR1 MNHEY, CDR2 SMNVEV (reference sequence). The CDR3 length is 17 residues. Here the CDR3 DNA reads TGTGCCAGCAGTCCTTGGGGTAGCGGGGGACTCAACAATGAGCAGTTCTTC. This sequence encodes CASSPWGSGGLNNEQFF.

The table lists this clonotype with a few counts. The chain uses TRBV13 and TRBJ2-1; a weak D match, TRBD1 (6 bases). Deletions cut 4 bases from V and 10 bases from J, with 11 bases between. CDR1 and CDR2 from the germline V gene are PRHDT and FYEKMQ (reference sequence). The CDR3 extends over 12 amino acids. The CDR3 DNA is TGTGCCAGCAGCTCCTACGGGACAGAGCAGTTCTTC. This translates into CASSSYGTEQFF. The full variable domain, rest sourced from reference TRBV13 and TRBJ2-1, is AAGVIQSPRHLIKEKRETATLKCYPIPRHDTVYWYQQGPGQDPQFLISFYEKMQSDKGSIPDRFSAQQFSDYHSELNMSSLELGDSALYFCASSSYGTEQFFGPGTRLTVL.

V gene TRBV13 combines with J gene TRBJ1-4, with D perhaps matching TRBD1 (6 bases). Per germline, CDR1 PRHDT and CDR2 FYEKMQ (reference sequence). Trimming pared 6 bases from V and 0 bases from J, leaving 17 bases between. This CDR3 comprises 17 residues. The CDR3 loop reads CASSYRQARATNEKLFF. CDR3 nucleotides: TGTGCCAGCAGTTACCGACAGGCCCGTGCAACTAATGAAAAACTGTTTTTT. The variable domain in full, with the rest retrieved from reference TRBV13 and TRBJ1-4, is AAGVIQSPRHLIKEKRETATLKCYPIPRHDTVYWYQQGPGQDPQFLISFYEKMQSDKGSIPDRFSAQQFSDYHSELNMSSLELGDSALYFCASSYRQARATNEKLFFGSGTQLSVL.

In this sample, this clonotype turned up many times. The rearrangement uses TRBV7-2 and TRBJ2-7; 7 bases are shared with TRBD1. J was trimmed by 3 bases and V by 1 base; bases with no gene match: 6. Germline lookup yields CDR1 SGHTA and CDR2 FQGNSA. The CDR3 contains 15 residues. The CDR3 loop is CASSLGGGAGYEQYV. DNA for the CDR3: TGTGCCAGCAGCTTAGGAGGGGGCGCTGGCTACGAGCAGTACGTC.

This clonotype was picked up one time. This rearrangement joins TRBV7-8 to TRBJ2-7; D may match TRBD1 or TRBD2 (6 bases each). V dropped 0 bases and J dropped 9 bases, with 9 bases sitting between them. Looked up from germline, CDR1 is SGHVS and CDR2 is FQNEAQ. This CDR3 is 12 amino acids long. This chain's CDR3 is CASSLAGGVQYV. The CDR3 DNA sequence: TGTGCCAGCAGCTTAGCGGGGGGCGTGCAGTACGTC.

This clonotype was observed a handful of times. This chain connects TRBV6-6 to TRBJ2-5; a weak D match, TRBD1 (8 bases). The V gene lost 2 bases and the J gene lost 3 bases, with 13 bases spanning the gap. CDR1 is MNHNY and CDR2 is SVGAGI in the germline V gene (reference sequence). There are 15 residues in the CDR3. Here the CDR3 DNA reads TGTGCCAGCAGTTACGCCACAGGGGGGGAAGAGACCCAGTACTTC. Its translation: CASSYATGGEETQYF.

The rearrangement uses TRBV13 and TRBJ2-1; 11 bases align to TRBD2. V trimming: 5 bases; J trimming: 3 bases; junction bases outside the gene matches: 9. Germline CDR1 and CDR2: PRHDT and FYEKMQ (reference sequence). There are 17 residues in the CDR3. Written as DNA, the CDR3 is TGTGCCAGCAGCCCAGGGGCCCTAGCGGGGGGCTACAATGAGCAGTTCTTC. Amino acid sequence: CASSPGALAGGYNEQFF. Full variable domain (outside the CDR3, taken from reference TRBV13 and TRBJ2-1): AAGVIQSPRHLIKEKRETATLKCYPIPRHDTVYWYQQGPGQDPQFLISFYEKMQSDKGSIPDRFSAQQFSDYHSELNMSSLELGDSALYFCASSPGALAGGYNEQFFGPGTRLTVL.

The sample holds many counts of this clonotype. The rearrangement joins TRBV27 to TRBJ1-1; the D is unclear. From germline, CDR1 is MNHEY and CDR2 SMNVEV (reference sequence). The CDR3 length is 13 residues. The V gene lost 6 bases and the J gene lost 1 base, with 9 bases spanning the gap. This CDR3 is CASRLRQNTEAFF. The CDR3 DNA reads as TGTGCCAGCAGATTACGACAGAACACTGAAGCTTTCTTT.

This clonotype was detected only once. One base away lies a much larger clone, so this may be a sequencing read error. The genes are TRBV6-1 and TRBJ2-7; D not certain. Trimming removed 7 bases from V and 2 bases from J, with 12 bases in between. CDR3 size: 13 residues. CDR1 is MNHNS and CDR2 is SASEGT in the germline V gene. CDR3 bases: TGTGCCAGCACGGAGACACAGACCTACGAGCAGTACGTC. It codes for CASTETQTYEQYV.

This clonotype was counted at least ten times. This CDR3 reads CASSRMNTEAFF. The CDR3 DNA reads as TGTGCCAGCAGCCGGATGAACACTGAAGCTTTCTTT. The gene calls are TRBV19 and TRBJ1-1, with D hard to call. Trimming took 9 bases from V and 0 from J, leaving 8 bases between them. The CDR3 covers 12 residues. The germline gives CDR1 LNHDA, CDR2 SQIVND (reference sequence).

In its sample, this clonotype was seen many times. The rearrangement uses TRBV6-1 and TRBJ2-5, with 7 nucleotides matching TRBD2. The CDR3 runs 16 residues. Germline assignment: CDR1 MNHNS and CDR2 SASEGT. Losses at the gene ends were 1 base for V and 1 base for J; bases not matched to a gene: 6. The CDR3 region has the DNA TGTGCCAGCAGTGAAGGAGCGGGGTATCTCCAAGAGACCCAGTACTTC. It yields the protein CASSEGAGYLQETQYF.

This clonotype occurred many times. This chain uses TRBV20-1 with TRBJ1-2, with 7 bases identical to TRBD1. Germline lookup yields CDR1 DFQATT and CDR2 SNEGSKA (reference sequence). CDR3 length equals 17 residues. V dropped 0 bases and J dropped 4; count of bases not matched to a gene: 14. The CDR3 DNA is TGCAGTGCTAGAGACCTCCTACTGGGACAGAGCCCCTATGGCTACACCTTC. Its protein is CSARDLLLGQSPYGYTF.